Described below is a single T cell receptor (beta chain) sequence and its context. Its antigen is currently unknown. This specimen belongs to a study of T cell responses to AZD1222 COVID-19 vaccine. The assay was immunoSEQ multiplex PCR, and TCRdb's table has in-frame clones only and misses some. The data hold roughly 120,000 clones, with around 89% observed a single time. Whole-study findings and limits: Baseline seropositivity characterized only a handful of AZD1222 recipients. With two AZD1222 doses given, Spike-specific TCR breadth and depth both rose. Unmutated regions of variants are reportedly targeted by nearly half of spike-specific TCRs.

This CDR3 has 15 amino acids. CDR1 and CDR2 from the germline V gene are KGHSH and LQKENI. V was pared by 1 base and J by 2 bases, with 12 bases between. This sequence originates from an adult who received the AZD1222 COVID-19 vaccine. The chain recombines TRBV18 with TRBJ2-7; D possibly corresponds to TRBD1 (6 bases). Sequenced material: peripheral blood, taken 28 days after the second AZD1222 dose. The CDR3 DNA reads as TGTGCCAGCTCACCACTAACAGGGTTGACCTACGAGCAGTACTTC. It yields the protein CASSPLTGLTYEQYF. Combining the CDR3 with reference TRBV18 and TRBJ2-7 gives the whole variable domain NAGVMQNPRHLVRRRGQEARLRCSPMKGHSHVYWYRQLPEEGLKFMVYLQKENIIDESGMPKERFSAEFPKEGPSILRIQQVVRGDSAAYFCASSPLTGLTYEQYFGPGTRLTVT.